This T cell receptor beta chain appears in the sequencing data of a study of blood T cell repertoires in COVID-19. This clone was counted once. Assay used: immunoSEQ multiplex PCR; TCRdb lists only in-frame clones, some missing. The sample records roughly 250,000 clones, roughly 90% being singletons. This CDR3 has 16 residues. CDR1 and CDR2 (germline): GTSNPN, SVGIG (reference sequence). The ends lost 0 bases at V and 7 bases at J; junction bases unmatched: 12. This TCR was sampled from a woman aged 40-49 years with acute COVID-19. Sequencing was carried out using PBMCs or T cells enriched from blood (not recorded which). V is TRBV30 and J is TRBJ1-2; TRBD1 agrees at 9 bases. CDR3 in DNA: TGTGCCTGGAGTGTACTAGGGACAGGGCATTTTGCTGGCTACACCTTC. It encodes CAWSVLGTGHFAGYTF.